The clone carrying this T cell receptor (beta chain) was counted ten times or more. Its specificity is not known. Germline V gene sequence: CDR1 MNHEY, CDR2 SMNVEV (reference sequence). The CDR3 sequence is 13 residues long. V was clipped by 9 bases and J by 2 bases, with 14 bases between them. Template material for amplifying TCR beta CDR3 regions consisted of RNA transcripts. HTBI primers were the set used in a first-round RT-PCR of the TCR CDR3. Via MiXCR, TCRdb re-called the multiplex PCR reads, giving one row per CDR3 protein. Among approximately 370,000 distinct CDR3 sequences listed, about 15% were seen once. The PBMCs were sourced from fresh peripheral blood (about 9.6 ml). This record belongs to a study of T cells in Graves' hyperthyroidism and ophthalmopathy. Whole-study results and caveats: Stable hyperthyroidism was separated from ophthalmopathy by a model based on 13 V-J features.

The origin of this receptor is a woman in her 30s with Graves' hyperthyroidism. Sequenced material: blood. The chain carries TRBV27 and TRBJ2-7; possibly TRBD1 for D (6 bases). The CDR3 spells CASRKDSTYEQYF. The CDR3 DNA sequence: TGTGCCAGTCGTAAGGACAGCACCTACGAGCAGTACTTC.